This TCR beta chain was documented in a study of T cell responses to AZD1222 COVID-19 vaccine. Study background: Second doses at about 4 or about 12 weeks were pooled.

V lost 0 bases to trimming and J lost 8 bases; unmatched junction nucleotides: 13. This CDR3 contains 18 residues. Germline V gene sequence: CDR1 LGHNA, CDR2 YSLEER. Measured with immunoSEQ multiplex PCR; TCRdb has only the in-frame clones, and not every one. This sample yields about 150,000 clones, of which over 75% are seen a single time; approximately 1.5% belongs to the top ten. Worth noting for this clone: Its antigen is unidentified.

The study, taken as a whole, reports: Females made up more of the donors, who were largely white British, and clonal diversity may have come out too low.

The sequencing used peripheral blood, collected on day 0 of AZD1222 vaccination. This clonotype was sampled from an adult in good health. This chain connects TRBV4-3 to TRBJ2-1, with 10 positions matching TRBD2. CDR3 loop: CASSQDVSASGSMDEQFF. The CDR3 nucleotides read TGCGCCAGCAGCCAAGATGTCTCGGCTAGCGGGAGTATGGATGAGCAGTTCTTC.